The rows below give T cell receptor beta chains drawn from one sample of a study of T and B cells in COVID-19 patients. TCRdb ran MiXCR on the multiplex PCR reads and lists one entry per CDR3 protein. Of some 21,000 distinct CDR3 sequences listed, 30% are singletons. The material sequenced was blood. These receptors were collected from a human donor who had recovered from COVID-19. The CDR3 runs from the conserved cysteine through the conserved F or W. Each record gives: V gene, clone size, D gene, J gene, CDR3 protein, CDR3 DNA. The D gene is left open where the match is weak. Where a row states a size, it is once, few, many or the class of an expanded clone; other rows omit it.

>TRBV6-5|NA|NA|TRBJ2-6
CASSYSYSIRSGANVLTF
TGTGCCAGCAGTTACTCGTACAGTATACGCTCTGGGGCCAACGTCCTGACTTTC
>TRBV19|medium-sized|TRBD1|TRBJ1-1
CASSWDSMNTEAFF
TGTGCCAGTAGTTGGGACAGCATGAACACTGAAGCTTTCTTT
>TRBV19|medium-sized|NA|TRBJ2-7
CASMGRTYEQYF
TGTGCCAGTATGGGGCGGACGTACGAGCAGTACTTC
>TRBV10-3|NA|NA|TRBJ2-2
CAISERQDANTGELFF
TGTGCCATCAGTGAGAGGCAGGACGCGAACACCGGGGAGCTGTTTTTT
>TRBV11-3|NA|TRBD1|TRBJ1-2
CASSSLGQFLGYTF
TGTGCCAGCAGCTCACTGGGACAGTTTCTGGGCTACACCTTC
>TRBV5-1|NA|NA|TRBJ2-1
CASSLGLLYNEQFF
TGCGCCAGCAGCCTAGGACTACTCTACAATGAGCAGTTCTTC
>TRBV20-1|NA|NA|TRBJ1-2
CSATGLGGYGYTF
TGCAGTGCTACAGGGTTGGGAGGCTATGGCTACACCTTC
>TRBV27|medium-sized|NA|TRBJ2-7
CASSFSGSYEQYF
TGTGCCAGCAGTTTTTCAGGGTCCTACGAGCAGTACTTC
>TRBV12-3/TRBV12-4|NA|NA|TRBJ2-2
CASSLKGSPTGELFF
TGTGCCAGCAGCTTGAAGGGGAGCCCGACCGGGGAGCTGTTTTTT
>TRBV12-3/TRBV12-4|NA|TRBD2|TRBJ2-1
CASSLLAGGRNEQFF
TGTGCCAGCAGTTTGCTAGCGGGGGGGCGCAATGAGCAGTTCTTC
>TRBV7-6|medium-sized|NA|TRBJ2-2
CASSLAVGELFF
TGTGCCAGCAGCTTAGCGGTCGGGGAGCTGTTTTTT
>TRBV18|many|NA|TRBJ2-3
CASSPRVLTDTQYF
TGTGCCAGCTCACCAAGAGTTCTCACAGATACGCAGTATTTT
>TRBV6-5|many|NA|TRBJ2-5
CASSYSASPWEETQYF
TGTGCCAGCAGTTACTCGGCCAGCCCGTGGGAAGAGACCCAGTACTTC
>TRBV11-3|NA|NA|TRBJ2-7
CASSPRRGSYEQYF
TGTGCCAGCAGCCCCCGCCGGGGCTCCTACGAGCAGTACTTC
>TRBV5-1|few|TRBD1|TRBJ2-7
CASSSGWDRGYEQYF
TGCGCCAGCAGCTCTGGTTGGGACAGGGGTTACGAGCAGTACTTC
>TRBV27|NA|TRBD1|TRBJ1-5
CASRLQGAGQPQHF
TGTGCCAGCAGATTACAGGGGGCCGGCCAGCCCCAGCATTTT
>TRBV12-3/TRBV12-4|NA|TRBD1|TRBJ1-4
CASTDRAGTNEKLFF
TGTGCCAGCACGGACAGGGCGGGGACTAATGAAAAACTGTTTTTT
>TRBV15|medium-sized|NA|TRBJ1-6
CATSRDPVPSNSPLHF
TGTGCCACCAGCAGAGATCCCGTCCCCAGTAATTCACCCCTCCACTTT
>TRBV7-9|NA|TRBD1|TRBJ1-1
CASSSRDSPGRRNTEAFF
TGTGCCAGCAGCTCCCGGGACAGCCCCGGGCGGAGGAACACTGAAGCTTTCTTT
>TRBV5-1|few|NA|TRBJ2-1
CASSLGAGNTYNEQFF
TGCGCCAGCAGCTTGGGGGCGGGGAATACCTACAATGAGCAGTTCTTC
>TRBV6-1|many|TRBD1|TRBJ2-1
CASSELATGSYNEQFF
TGTGCCAGCAGTGAATTGGCGACAGGGTCCTACAATGAGCAGTTCTTC
>TRBV11-3|medium-sized|TRBD1|TRBJ2-7
CASSLGGQVGYEQYF
TGTGCCAGCAGCTTAGGAGGACAGGTTGGATACGAGCAGTACTTC
>TRBV14|few|NA|TRBJ1-6
CASSLRGLINSPLHF
TGTGCCAGCAGCCTCCGGGGCCTGATTAATTCACCCCTCCACTTT